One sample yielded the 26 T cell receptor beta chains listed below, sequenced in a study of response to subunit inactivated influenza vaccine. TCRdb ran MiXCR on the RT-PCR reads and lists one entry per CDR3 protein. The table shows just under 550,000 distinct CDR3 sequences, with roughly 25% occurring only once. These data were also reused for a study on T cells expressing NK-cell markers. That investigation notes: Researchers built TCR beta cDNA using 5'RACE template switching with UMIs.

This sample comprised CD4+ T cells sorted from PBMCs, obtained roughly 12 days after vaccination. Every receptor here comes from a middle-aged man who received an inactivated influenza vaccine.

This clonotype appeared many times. The CDR3 sequence is CASSLDVSRYEQYF. The CDR3, as DNA: TGTGCCAGCAGCTTAGACGTGAGTCGATACGAGCAGTACTTC. This chain joins TRBV7-2 and TRBJ2-7; D remains ambiguous. The CDR3 is 14 residues long. Trimming shortened V by 1 base and J by 4 bases, and 11 bases separated the two germline ends. Germline CDR1 is SGHTA and CDR2 is FQGNSA.

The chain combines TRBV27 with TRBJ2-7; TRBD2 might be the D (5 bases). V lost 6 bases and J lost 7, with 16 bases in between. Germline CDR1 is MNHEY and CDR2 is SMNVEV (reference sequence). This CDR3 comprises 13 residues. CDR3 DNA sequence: TGTGCCAGCAGACTCTTCGGCGGGTCAGAGCAGTACTTC. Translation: CASRLFGGSEQYF.

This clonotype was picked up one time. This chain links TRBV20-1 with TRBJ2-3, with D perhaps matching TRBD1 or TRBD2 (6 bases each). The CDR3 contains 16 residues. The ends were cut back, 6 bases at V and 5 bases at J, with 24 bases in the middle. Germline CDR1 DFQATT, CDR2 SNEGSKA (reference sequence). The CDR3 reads CSALGGGDKGLDTQYF. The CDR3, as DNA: TGCAGTGCCTTAGGAGGCGGGGACAAAGGATTAGATACGCAGTATTTT.

The CDR3 nucleotides read TGTGCCAGCACCCACGAGACAGCCTACCAAGAGACCCAGTACTTC. Residues: CASTHETAYQETQYF. The chain employs TRBV6-2 or TRBV6-3 and TRBJ2-5; weak D call: TRBD1 (5 bases). Germline lookup yields CDR1 MNHEY and CDR2 SVGEGT. V was pared by 7 bases and J by 0 bases, with 15 bases between. The length of the CDR3 is 15 residues.

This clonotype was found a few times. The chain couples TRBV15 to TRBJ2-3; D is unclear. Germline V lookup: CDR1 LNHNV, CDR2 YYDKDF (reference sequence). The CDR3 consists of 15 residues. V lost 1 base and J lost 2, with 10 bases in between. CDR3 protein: CATSRGLGITDTQYF. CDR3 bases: TGTGCCACCAGCAGAGGCCTCGGCATCACAGATACGCAGTATTTT.

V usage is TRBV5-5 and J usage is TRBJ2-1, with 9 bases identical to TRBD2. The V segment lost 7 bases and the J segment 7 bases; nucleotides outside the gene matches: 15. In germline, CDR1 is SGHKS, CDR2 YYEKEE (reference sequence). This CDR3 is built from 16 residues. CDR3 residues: CASQPGGRAPSNEQFF. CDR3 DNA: TGTGCCAGCCAGCCGGGCGGGAGGGCCCCTTCAAATGAGCAGTTCTTC.

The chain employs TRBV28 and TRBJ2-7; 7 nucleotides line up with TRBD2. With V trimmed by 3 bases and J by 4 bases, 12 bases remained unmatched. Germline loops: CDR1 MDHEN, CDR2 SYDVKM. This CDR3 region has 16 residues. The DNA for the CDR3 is TGTGCCAGCAGTTTCCGGCTAGCGGAGCTAACATACGAGCAGTACTTC. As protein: CASSFRLAELTYEQYF.

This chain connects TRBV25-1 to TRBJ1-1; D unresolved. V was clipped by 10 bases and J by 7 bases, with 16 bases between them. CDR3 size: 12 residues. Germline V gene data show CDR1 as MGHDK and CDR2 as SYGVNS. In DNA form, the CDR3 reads TGTGCCACCGGTACACGGGTAGGTGAAGCTTTCTTT. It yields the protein CATGTRVGEAFF.

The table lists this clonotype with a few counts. The CDR3 region has the DNA TGCAGTGCTAAAGCGGGAGGGCCAAAGGGTGAGCAGTTCTTC. This codes for CSAKAGGPKGEQFF. The V gene is TRBV20-1, the J gene TRBJ2-1; 10 bases align to TRBD2. CDR1 and CDR2 (germline): DFQATT, SNEGSKA (reference sequence). Unmatched junction bases numbered 9, after V lost 4 bases and J lost 9 bases. The CDR3 loop spans 14 amino acids.

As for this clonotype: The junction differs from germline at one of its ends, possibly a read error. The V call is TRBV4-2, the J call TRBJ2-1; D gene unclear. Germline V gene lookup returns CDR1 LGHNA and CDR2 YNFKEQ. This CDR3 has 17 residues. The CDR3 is CASRQVGLRSYHNEQFF. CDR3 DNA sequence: TGTGCCAGCCGCCAAGTAGGTCTTCGGAGCTACCACAATGAGCAGTTCTTC.

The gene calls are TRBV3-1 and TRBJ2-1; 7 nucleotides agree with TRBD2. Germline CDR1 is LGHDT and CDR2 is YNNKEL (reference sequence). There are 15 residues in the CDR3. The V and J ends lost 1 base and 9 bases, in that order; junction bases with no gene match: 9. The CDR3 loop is CASSQGGSPKVEQFF. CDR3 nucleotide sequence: TGTGCCAGCAGCCAAGGCGGGAGCCCCAAGGTTGAGCAGTTCTTC.

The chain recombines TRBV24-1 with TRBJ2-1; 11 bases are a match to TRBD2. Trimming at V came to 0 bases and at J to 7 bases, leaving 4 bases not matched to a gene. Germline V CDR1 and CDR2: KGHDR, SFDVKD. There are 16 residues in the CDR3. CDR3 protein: CATSDLASGRFNEQFF. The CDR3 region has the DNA TGTGCCACCAGTGATTTGGCTAGCGGGAGGTTTAATGAGCAGTTCTTC.

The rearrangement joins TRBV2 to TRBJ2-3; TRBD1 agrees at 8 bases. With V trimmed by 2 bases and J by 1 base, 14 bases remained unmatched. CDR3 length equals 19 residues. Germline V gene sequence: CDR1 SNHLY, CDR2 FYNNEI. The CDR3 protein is CASSELTPGQEVGTDTQYF. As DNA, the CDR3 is TGTGCCAGCAGTGAACTAACCCCGGGACAGGAAGTAGGCACAGATACGCAGTATTTT.

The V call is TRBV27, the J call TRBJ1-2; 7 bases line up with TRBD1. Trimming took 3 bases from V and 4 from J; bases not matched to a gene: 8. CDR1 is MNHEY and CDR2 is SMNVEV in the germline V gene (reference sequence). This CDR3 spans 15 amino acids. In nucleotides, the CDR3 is TGTGCCAGCAGTTTCATGGACAGGCTCCCCTATGGCTACACCTTC. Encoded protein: CASSFMDRLPYGYTF.

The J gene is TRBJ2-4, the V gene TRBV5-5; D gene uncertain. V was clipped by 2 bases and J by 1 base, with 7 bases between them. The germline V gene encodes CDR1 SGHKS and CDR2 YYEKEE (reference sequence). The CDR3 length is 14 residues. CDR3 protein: CASSFSMAKNIQYF. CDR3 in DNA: TGTGCCAGCAGCTTTTCAATGGCCAAAAACATTCAGTACTTC. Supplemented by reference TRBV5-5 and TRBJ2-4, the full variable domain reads DAGVTQSPTHLIKTRGQQVTLRCSPISGHKSVSWYQQVLGQGPQFIFQYYEKEERGRGNFPDRFSARQFPNYSSELNVNALLLGDSALYLCASSFSMAKNIQYFGAGTRLSVL.

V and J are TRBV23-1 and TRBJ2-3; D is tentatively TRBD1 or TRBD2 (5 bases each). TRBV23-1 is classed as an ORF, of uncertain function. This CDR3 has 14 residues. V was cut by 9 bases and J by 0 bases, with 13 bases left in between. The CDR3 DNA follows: TGCGCCAGGGGCACGGGGCTTAGCACAGATACGCAGTATTTT. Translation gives CARGTGLSTDTQYF.

In nucleotides, the CDR3 is TGTGCCAGCAGTTCCGACAGGGGGGGAAGAACAGATACGCAGTATTTT. This sequence encodes CASSSDRGGRTDTQYF. This chain links TRBV12-3 or TRBV12-4 with TRBJ2-3; 9 bases match TRBD1. The CDR3 totals 16 residues. The V and J ends lost 4 bases and 3 bases, in that order; junction bases with no gene match: 8.

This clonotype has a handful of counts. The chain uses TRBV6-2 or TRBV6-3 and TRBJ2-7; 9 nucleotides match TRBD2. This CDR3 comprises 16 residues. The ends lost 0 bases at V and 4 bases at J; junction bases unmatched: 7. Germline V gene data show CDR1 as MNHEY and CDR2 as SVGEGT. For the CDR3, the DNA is TGTGCCAGCAGTTACTCTCTTAGCGGGAGTGGATACGAGCAGTACTTC. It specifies CASSYSLSGSGYEQYF.

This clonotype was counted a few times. CDR3 DNA sequence: TGTGCCACCAGTGACGGCAGAATGAGATCCCCGCTGTTTTTT. This codes for CATSDGRMRSPLFF. V is TRBV24-1 and J is TRBJ2-2; D gene uncertain. CDR1 KGHDR and CDR2 SFDVKD come from the germline V gene. The germline V and J ends were trimmed by 4 bases and 13 bases, with 18 bases remaining between them. This CDR3 is 14 amino acids long.

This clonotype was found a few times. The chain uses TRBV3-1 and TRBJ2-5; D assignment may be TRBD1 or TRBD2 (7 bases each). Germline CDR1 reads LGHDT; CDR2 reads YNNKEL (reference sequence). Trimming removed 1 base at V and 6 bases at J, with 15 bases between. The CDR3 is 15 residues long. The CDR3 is CASSQAPGGEKTQYF. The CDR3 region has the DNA TGTGCCAGCAGCCAAGCACCAGGGGGGGAAAAGACCCAGTACTTC.

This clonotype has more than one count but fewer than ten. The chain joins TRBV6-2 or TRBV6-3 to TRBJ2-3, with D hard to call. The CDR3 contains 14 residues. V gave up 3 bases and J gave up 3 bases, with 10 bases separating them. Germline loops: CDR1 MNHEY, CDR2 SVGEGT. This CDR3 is CASSYGQLTDTQYF. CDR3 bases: TGTGCCAGCAGTTATGGCCAGCTAACAGATACGCAGTATTTT.

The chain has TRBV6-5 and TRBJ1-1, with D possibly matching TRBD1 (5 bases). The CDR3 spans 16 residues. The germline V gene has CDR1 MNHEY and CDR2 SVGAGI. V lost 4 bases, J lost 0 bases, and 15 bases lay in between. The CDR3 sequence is CASSSRTLTLNTEAFF. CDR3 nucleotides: TGTGCCAGCAGTTCCCGGACACTTACCTTGAACACTGAAGCTTTCTTT.

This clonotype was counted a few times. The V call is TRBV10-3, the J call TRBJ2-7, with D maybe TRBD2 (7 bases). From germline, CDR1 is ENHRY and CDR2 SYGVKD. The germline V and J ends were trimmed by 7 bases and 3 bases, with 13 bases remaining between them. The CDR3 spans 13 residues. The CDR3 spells CAIMGGQYYEQYF. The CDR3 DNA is TGTGCCATCATGGGGGGGCAGTACTACGAGCAGTACTTC.

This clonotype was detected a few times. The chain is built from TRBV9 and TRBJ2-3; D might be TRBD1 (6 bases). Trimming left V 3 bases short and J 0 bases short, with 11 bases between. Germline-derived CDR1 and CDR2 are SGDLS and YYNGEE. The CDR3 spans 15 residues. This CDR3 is CASSATGYSTDTQYF. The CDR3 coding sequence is TGTGCCAGCAGCGCCACAGGGTATAGCACAGATACGCAGTATTTT.

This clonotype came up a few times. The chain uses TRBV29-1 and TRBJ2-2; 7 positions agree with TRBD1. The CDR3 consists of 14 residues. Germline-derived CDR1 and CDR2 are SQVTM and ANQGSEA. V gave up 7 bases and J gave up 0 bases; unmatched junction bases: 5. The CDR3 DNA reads TGCAGCGCTCACAGGGGAGCGAACACCGGGGAGCTGTTTTTT. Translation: CSAHRGANTGELFF.

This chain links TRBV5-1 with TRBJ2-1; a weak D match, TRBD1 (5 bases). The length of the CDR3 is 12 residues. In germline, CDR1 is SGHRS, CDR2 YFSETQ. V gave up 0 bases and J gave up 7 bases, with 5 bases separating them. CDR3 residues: CASSLGQNEQFF. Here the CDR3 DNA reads TGCGCCAGCAGCTTGGGACAGAATGAGCAGTTCTTC.